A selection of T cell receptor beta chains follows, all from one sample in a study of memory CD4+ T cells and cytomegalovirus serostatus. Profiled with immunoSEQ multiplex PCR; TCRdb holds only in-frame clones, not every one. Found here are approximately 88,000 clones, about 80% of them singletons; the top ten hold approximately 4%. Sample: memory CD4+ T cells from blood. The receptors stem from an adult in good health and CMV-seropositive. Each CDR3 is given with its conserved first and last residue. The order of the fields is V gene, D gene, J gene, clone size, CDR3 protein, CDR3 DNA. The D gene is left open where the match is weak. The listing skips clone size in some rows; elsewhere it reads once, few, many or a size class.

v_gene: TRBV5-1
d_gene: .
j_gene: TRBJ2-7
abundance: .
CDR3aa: CASSWKDKSEQYF
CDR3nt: TGCGCCAGCAGCTGGAAGGACAAATCGGAGCAGTACTTC

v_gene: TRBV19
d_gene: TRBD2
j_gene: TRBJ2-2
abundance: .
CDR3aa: CASSIVAGASGELFF
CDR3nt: TGTGCCAGTAGTATCGTTGCGGGAGCAAGCGGGGAGCTGTTTTTT

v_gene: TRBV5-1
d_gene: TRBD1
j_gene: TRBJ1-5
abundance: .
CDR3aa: CASSRDRDQPQHF
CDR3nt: TGCGCCAGCAGCCGGGACAGGGATCAGCCCCAGCATTTT

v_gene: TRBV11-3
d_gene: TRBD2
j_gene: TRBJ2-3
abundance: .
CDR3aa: CASSPGLAGYLDTQYF
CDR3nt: TGTGCCAGCAGCCCGGGACTAGCGGGATATCTAGATACGCAGTATTTT

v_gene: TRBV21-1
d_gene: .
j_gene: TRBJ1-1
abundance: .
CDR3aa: CASSYNRDTEAFF
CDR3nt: TGTGCCAGCAGCTACAACCGGGACACTGAAGCTTTCTTT

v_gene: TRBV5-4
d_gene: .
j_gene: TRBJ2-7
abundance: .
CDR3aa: CASSADRIIYEQYF
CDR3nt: TGTGCCAGCAGCGCAGACAGAATAATCTACGAGCAGTACTTC

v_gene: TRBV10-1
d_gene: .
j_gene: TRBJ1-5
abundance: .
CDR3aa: CASSEPFGPQHF
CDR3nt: TGCGCCAGCAGTGAACCCTTCGGGCCCCAGCATTTT

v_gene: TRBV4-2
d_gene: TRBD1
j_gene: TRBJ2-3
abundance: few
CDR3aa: CASSQEGQGRDTQYF
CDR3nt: TGTGCCAGCAGCCAGGAGGGACAGGGGAGAGATACGCAGTATTTT

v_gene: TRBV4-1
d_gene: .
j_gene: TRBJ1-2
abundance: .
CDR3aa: CASSQVDSPKTGYTF
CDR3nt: TGCGCCAGCAGCCAAGTCGACAGCCCGAAGACCGGCTACACCTTC

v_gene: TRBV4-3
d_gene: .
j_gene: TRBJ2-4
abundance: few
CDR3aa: CASSQDFPPGQIQYF
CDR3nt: TGCGCCAGCAGCCAAGACTTCCCCCCGGGCCAGATTCAGTACTTC

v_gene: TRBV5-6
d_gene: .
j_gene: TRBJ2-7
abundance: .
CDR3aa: CASSLETIPPYEQYF
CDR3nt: TGTGCCAGCAGCTTAGAGACAATCCCACCCTACGAGCAGTACTTC

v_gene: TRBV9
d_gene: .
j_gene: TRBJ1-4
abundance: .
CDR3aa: CASSVGAQGWGAGEKLFF
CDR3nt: TGTGCCAGCAGCGTAGGAGCGCAGGGTTGGGGTGCGGGTGAAAAACTGTTTTTT